This paragraph reports one TCR beta chain. This sample was included in a study of cytomegalovirus exposure and HLA in healthy donors. Trimming stripped 3 bases from V and 3 bases from J, with 15 bases between. The CDR3 is made up of 15 amino acids. CDR1 and CDR2 (germline): MGHDK, SYGVNS. The PCR employed 60 Vbeta primers together with 13 Jbeta primers. The method was immunoSEQ multiplex PCR; TCRdb's version includes in-frame clones alone and lacks a portion of them. The table has some 110,000 clones, about four fifths seen once; the top ten hold around 1.3%. V gene TRBV25-1 combines with J gene TRBJ2-7; D unresolved. The source of this sequence is a man aged 25 to 40 in good health and CMV-seronegative. What was sequenced was PBMCs. In DNA, the CDR3 is TGTGCCAGCAGTGAGGCGGCAGACCGAGACTACGAGCAGTACTTC. This translates into CASSEAADRDYEQYF.